The rows below give T cell receptor beta chains drawn from one sample of a study of shared clonotypes between healthy human individuals. Data came from immunoSEQ multiplex PCR; TCRdb stores just in-frame clones and leaves some out. The table records 2,100,000 or so clones, approximately 94% of them present only once. Sequenced sample: naive CD4+ T cells sorted from blood. The receptor set was obtained from a man between 18 and 29 years old in good health. The CDR3 runs from the conserved cysteine through the conserved F or W. A D gene is named only where the DNA matches it firmly. Only part of the rows carry a size: once, few, many, or a class if the clone is expanded.

V gene: TRBV10-3
J gene: TRBJ1-6
D gene: -
clone size: -
CDR3 protein: CAIGTGSSPLHF
CDR3 DNA: TGTGCCATCGGGACGGGAAGTTCACCCCTCCACTTT

V gene: TRBV7-9
J gene: TRBJ2-2
D gene: -
clone size: -
CDR3 protein: CASSFLGESTGELFF
CDR3 DNA: TGTGCCAGCAGCTTTCTGGGAGAGTCCACCGGGGAGCTGTTTTTT

V gene: TRBV5-1
J gene: TRBJ1-5
D gene: -
clone size: -
CDR3 protein: CASSFKGEDQPQHF
CDR3 DNA: TGCGCCAGCAGCTTCAAGGGGGAGGATCAGCCCCAGCATTTT

V gene: TRBV5-1
J gene: TRBJ2-7
D gene: TRBD1
clone size: -
CDR3 protein: CASSQSGQSSYEQYF
CDR3 DNA: TGCGCCAGCAGTCAATCGGGACAGAGTTCCTACGAGCAGTACTTC

V gene: TRBV11-2
J gene: TRBJ2-2
D gene: -
clone size: -
CDR3 protein: CASSLEGPRNTGELFF
CDR3 DNA: TGTGCCAGCAGCTTAGAAGGGCCTAGGAACACCGGGGAGCTGTTTTTT

V gene: TRBV11-2
J gene: TRBJ2-7
D gene: TRBD1
clone size: once
CDR3 protein: CASRGQETPYEQYF
CDR3 DNA: TGTGCCAGCAGGGGACAGGAAACCCCCTACGAGCAGTACTTC

V gene: TRBV7-2
J gene: TRBJ1-1
D gene: TRBD1
clone size: -
CDR3 protein: CASSFGGGLTEAFF
CDR3 DNA: TGTGCCAGCAGCTTTGGAGGGGGCCTGACTGAAGCTTTCTTT

V gene: TRBV5-4
J gene: TRBJ2-7
D gene: TRBD1
clone size: -
CDR3 protein: CASSLSGGGTPYEQYF
CDR3 DNA: TGTGCCAGCAGCTTGTCAGGGGGCGGGACTCCCTACGAGCAGTACTTC

V gene: TRBV12-5
J gene: TRBJ2-7
D gene: TRBD1
clone size: -
CDR3 protein: CASGLVLLGQARSYEQYF
CDR3 DNA: TGTGCTAGTGGTTTGGTACTCCTCGGACAGGCCCGGAGCTACGAGCAGTACTTC

V gene: TRBV27
J gene: TRBJ2-7
D gene: TRBD2
clone size: -
CDR3 protein: CASPRGESSYEQYF
CDR3 DNA: TGTGCCAGCCCACGGGGGGAGTCCTCCTACGAGCAGTACTTC

V gene: TRBV19
J gene: TRBJ1-1
D gene: -
clone size: -
CDR3 protein: CASRLQVNTEAFF
CDR3 DNA: TGTGCCAGTAGACTACAGGTGAACACTGAAGCTTTCTTT

V gene: TRBV6-5
J gene: TRBJ2-5
D gene: -
clone size: -
CDR3 protein: CASSYAGFGTQYF
CDR3 DNA: TGTGCCAGCAGTTACGCGGGATTCGGGACCCAGTACTTC

V gene: TRBV7-9
J gene: TRBJ2-7
D gene: TRBD2
clone size: -
CDR3 protein: CASSPPAGGFNEQYF
CDR3 DNA: TGTGCCAGCAGCCCCCCGGCGGGAGGGTTCAACGAGCAGTACTTC

V gene: TRBV7-6
J gene: TRBJ1-3
D gene: TRBD1
clone size: -
CDR3 protein: CASSPGTAVAGNTIYF
CDR3 DNA: TGTGCCAGCAGCCCGGGGACAGCCGTCGCTGGAAACACCATATATTTT

V gene: TRBV10-3
J gene: TRBJ2-7
D gene: -
clone size: -
CDR3 protein: CAIRDRTTYEQYF
CDR3 DNA: TGTGCCATCAGAGACAGGACTACCTACGAGCAGTACTTC

V gene: TRBV5-1
J gene: TRBJ2-7
D gene: TRBD2
clone size: -
CDR3 protein: CASSILAGGAYEQYF
CDR3 DNA: TGCGCCAGCAGCATACTAGCGGGAGGGGCCTACGAGCAGTACTTC

V gene: TRBV6-1
J gene: TRBJ1-5
D gene: -
clone size: -
CDR3 protein: CASSEHGNQPQHF
CDR3 DNA: TGTGCCAGCAGTGAGCACGGGAATCAGCCCCAGCATTTT

V gene: TRBV5-1
J gene: TRBJ1-6
D gene: -
clone size: -
CDR3 protein: CASSLFGGNSPLHF
CDR3 DNA: TGCGCCAGCAGCTTGTTTGGGGGGAATTCACCCCTCCACTTT

V gene: TRBV5-1
J gene: TRBJ1-1
D gene: -
clone size: -
CDR3 protein: CASSETPDTEAFF
CDR3 DNA: TGCGCCAGCAGCGAGACTCCCGACACTGAAGCTTTCTTT

V gene: TRBV27
J gene: TRBJ1-2
D gene: -
clone size: -
CDR3 protein: CASSFVQGLGGYTF
CDR3 DNA: TGTGCCAGCAGTTTTGTGCAGGGCCTGGGGGGCTACACCTTC

V gene: TRBV10-3
J gene: TRBJ2-3
D gene: -
clone size: -
CDR3 protein: CAISDTYTQYF
CDR3 DNA: TGTGCCATCAGTGATACCTATACGCAGTATTTT

V gene: TRBV30
J gene: TRBJ1-5
D gene: -
clone size: -
CDR3 protein: CAWSGSGDQPQHF
CDR3 DNA: TGTGCCTGGAGTGGATCTGGGGATCAGCCCCAGCATTTT

V gene: TRBV5-4
J gene: TRBJ2-5
D gene: -
clone size: -
CDR3 protein: CASSLTSYRQETQYF
CDR3 DNA: TGTGCCAGCAGCTTAACTAGCTATAGACAAGAGACCCAGTACTTC

V gene: TRBV10-3
J gene: TRBJ2-7
D gene: TRBD2
clone size: -
CDR3 protein: CAISSGTSRYEQYF
CDR3 DNA: TGTGCCATCAGCAGTGGGACTAGCCGTTACGAGCAGTACTTC

V gene: TRBV5-4
J gene: TRBJ2-3
D gene: -
clone size: -
CDR3 protein: CASSSEGDTQYF
CDR3 DNA: TGTGCCAGCAGCTCGGAGGGGGATACGCAGTATTTT

V gene: TRBV25-1
J gene: TRBJ1-2
D gene: -
clone size: few
CDR3 protein: CASSGSQIRYGYTF
CDR3 DNA: TGTGCCAGCAGTGGTAGCCAGATTCGATATGGCTACACCTTC

V gene: TRBV6-5
J gene: TRBJ2-7
D gene: TRBD2
clone size: -
CDR3 protein: CASSRAGGVFYEQYF
CDR3 DNA: TGTGCCAGCAGTCGGGCGGGAGGGGTCTTCTACGAGCAGTACTTC

V gene: TRBV10-1
J gene: TRBJ2-5
D gene: TRBD1
clone size: -
CDR3 protein: CASSESIRGETQYF
CDR3 DNA: TGCGCCAGCAGTGAGTCCATCAGGGGGGAGACCCAGTACTTC

V gene: TRBV7-3
J gene: TRBJ2-6
D gene: -
clone size: -
CDR3 protein: CASSPTPSGANVLTF
CDR3 DNA: TGTGCCAGCAGCCCCACGCCCTCTGGGGCCAACGTCCTGACTTTC

V gene: TRBV2
J gene: TRBJ1-5
D gene: TRBD1
clone size: -
CDR3 protein: CASKGDRGNQPQHF
CDR3 DNA: TGTGCCAGCAAGGGGGACAGGGGGAATCAGCCCCAGCATTTT

V gene: TRBV27
J gene: TRBJ2-3
D gene: TRBD2
clone size: once
CDR3 protein: CASNRGGHADTQYF
CDR3 DNA: TGTGCCAGCAACCGGGGGGGGCATGCAGATACGCAGTATTTT

V gene: TRBV6-5
J gene: TRBJ1-2
D gene: TRBD1
clone size: -
CDR3 protein: CASTKGAGSGYTF
CDR3 DNA: TGTGCCAGCACCAAGGGGGCAGGCTCCGGCTACACCTTC

V gene: TRBV9
J gene: TRBJ2-5
D gene: TRBD1
clone size: -
CDR3 protein: CASSVGTGGIQTQYF
CDR3 DNA: TGTGCCAGCAGCGTTGGGACAGGGGGAATCCAGACCCAGTACTTC

V gene: TRBV18
J gene: TRBJ2-1
D gene: TRBD2
clone size: -
CDR3 protein: CASSPPNAGGSNNEQFF
CDR3 DNA: TGTGCCAGCTCACCACCTAACGCGGGGGGCTCGAACAATGAGCAGTTCTTC

V gene: TRBV7-9
J gene: TRBJ2-3
D gene: -
clone size: once
CDR3 protein: CASSRDTNTQYF
CDR3 DNA: TGTGCCAGCAGCCGCGATACTAATACGCAGTATTTT

V gene: TRBV6-5
J gene: TRBJ1-1
D gene: -
clone size: -
CDR3 protein: CASSYSIQPNTEAFF
CDR3 DNA: TGTGCCAGCAGTTACTCTATACAGCCGAACACTGAAGCTTTCTTT

V gene: TRBV7-9
J gene: TRBJ1-5
D gene: -
clone size: -
CDR3 protein: CASSLSGSPIEPQHF
CDR3 DNA: TGTGCCAGCAGCTTATCGGGCAGCCCAATCGAGCCCCAGCATTTT

V gene: TRBV5-6
J gene: TRBJ2-6
D gene: -
clone size: -
CDR3 protein: CASSLAAILSGANVLTF
CDR3 DNA: TGTGCCAGCAGCTTGGCCGCGATTCTCTCTGGGGCCAACGTCCTGACTTTC

V gene: TRBV5-6
J gene: TRBJ2-3
D gene: -
clone size: -
CDR3 protein: CASSLDGRGTDTQYF
CDR3 DNA: TGTGCCAGCAGCTTGGACGGGAGAGGGACAGATACGCAGTATTTT

V gene: TRBV7-6
J gene: TRBJ1-2
D gene: TRBD1
clone size: -
CDR3 protein: CASSPKSSGQGIHYGYTF
CDR3 DNA: TGTGCCAGCAGCCCAAAGAGTTCCGGACAGGGGATTCACTATGGCTACACCTTC

V gene: TRBV19
J gene: TRBJ2-7
D gene: -
clone size: -
CDR3 protein: CASSMVKIGAQYEQYF
CDR3 DNA: TGTGCCAGTAGTATGGTTAAGATCGGGGCGCAGTACGAGCAGTACTTC

V gene: TRBV14
J gene: TRBJ1-1
D gene: -
clone size: -
CDR3 protein: CASSRIVSGTKGTEAFF
CDR3 DNA: TGTGCCAGCAGCCGAATAGTATCCGGGACCAAGGGCACTGAAGCTTTCTTT

V gene: TRBV7-2
J gene: TRBJ2-2
D gene: -
clone size: -
CDR3 protein: CASSMLAPLNTGELFF
CDR3 DNA: TGTGCCAGCAGCATGTTAGCCCCCTTAAACACCGGGGAGCTGTTTTTT

V gene: TRBV27
J gene: TRBJ2-7
D gene: -
clone size: -
CDR3 protein: CASSLGRSFEQYF
CDR3 DNA: TGTGCCAGCAGTTTAGGACGCAGTTTCGAGCAGTACTTC

V gene: TRBV18
J gene: TRBJ1-5
D gene: -
clone size: -
CDR3 protein: CASSETDSNQPQHF
CDR3 DNA: TGTGCCAGCTCAGAGACGGATAGCAATCAGCCCCAGCATTTT

V gene: TRBV27
J gene: TRBJ2-1
D gene: TRBD2
clone size: once
CDR3 protein: CASSWGTSPSNEQFF
CDR3 DNA: TGTGCCAGCAGCTGGGGGACTAGCCCTAGCAATGAGCAGTTCTTC

V gene: TRBV23-1
J gene: TRBJ2-7
D gene: -
clone size: -
CDR3 protein: CASRDRQPYEQYF
CDR3 DNA: TGCGCCAGCAGAGACAGGCAACCCTACGAGCAGTACTTC

V gene: TRBV10-3
J gene: TRBJ2-1
D gene: TRBD2
clone size: -
CDR3 protein: CAISESGREGRDEQFF
CDR3 DNA: TGTGCCATCAGTGAGTCGGGGCGGGAGGGTAGAGATGAGCAGTTCTTC

V gene: TRBV10-3
J gene: TRBJ2-7
D gene: TRBD2
clone size: -
CDR3 protein: CAISDPQRGAYEQYF
CDR3 DNA: TGTGCCATCAGTGACCCCCAACGGGGGGCCTACGAGCAGTACTTC

V gene: TRBV9
J gene: TRBJ2-5
D gene: -
clone size: -
CDR3 protein: CASSVSESGTIQETQYF
CDR3 DNA: TGTGCCAGCAGCGTAAGTGAAAGCGGAACAATTCAAGAGACCCAGTACTTC

V gene: TRBV2
J gene: TRBJ2-4
D gene: -
clone size: -
CDR3 protein: CASRVSVGIQYF
CDR3 DNA: TGTGCCAGCAGGGTTTCAGTGGGGATTCAGTACTTC

V gene: TRBV9
J gene: TRBJ1-6
D gene: TRBD1
clone size: once
CDR3 protein: CASSVEDRVAPLHF
CDR3 DNA: TGTGCCAGCAGCGTAGAGGACAGGGTGGCTCCCCTCCACTTT

V gene: TRBV6-1
J gene: TRBJ1-4
D gene: -
clone size: -
CDR3 protein: CASSESRGPTNEKLFF
CDR3 DNA: TGTGCCAGCAGTGAAAGTCGGGGACCAACTAATGAAAAACTGTTTTTT

V gene: TRBV5-1
J gene: TRBJ2-5
D gene: -
clone size: -
CDR3 protein: CASSLLSAVIEGYQETQYF
CDR3 DNA: TGCGCCAGCAGCTTGCTTAGCGCCGTAATCGAGGGGTACCAAGAGACCCAGTACTTC

V gene: TRBV6-1
J gene: TRBJ1-3
D gene: -
clone size: -
CDR3 protein: CASSGLHGREVSGNTIYF
CDR3 DNA: TGTGCCAGCAGTGGACTTCACGGGCGGGAAGTCTCTGGAAACACCATATATTTT

V gene: TRBV7-2
J gene: TRBJ2-3
D gene: TRBD2
clone size: -
CDR3 protein: CASSSTSGAQVTQYF
CDR3 DNA: TGTGCCAGCAGCTCCACTAGCGGAGCCCAGGTTACGCAGTATTTT

V gene: TRBV5-1
J gene: TRBJ1-3
D gene: -
clone size: once
CDR3 protein: CASSGDGSGNTIYF
CDR3 DNA: TGCGCCAGCAGCGGAGACGGCTCTGGAAACACCATATATTTT

V gene: TRBV6-1
J gene: TRBJ1-2
D gene: -
clone size: -
CDR3 protein: CASSEGGTNYGYTF
CDR3 DNA: TGTGCCAGCAGTGAAGGGGGAACTAACTATGGCTACACCTTC

V gene: TRBV6-6
J gene: TRBJ1-5
D gene: -
clone size: -
CDR3 protein: CASSYRVPGSQPQHF
CDR3 DNA: TGTGCCAGCAGTTATAGGGTTCCAGGCTCTCAGCCCCAGCATTTT

V gene: TRBV2
J gene: TRBJ1-2
D gene: TRBD1
clone size: -
CDR3 protein: CASTPQGGYGYTF
CDR3 DNA: TGTGCCAGCACCCCACAGGGGGGCTATGGCTACACCTTC